This TCR beta chain comes out of a study of blood T cells in healthy people across ages. Notes on this clonotype: Its target is not known.

Findings and caveats of the study: Total diversity from one million sequenced T cells was likely underestimated. Diversity of TCR beta correlated strongly with naive T cell percentage.

A J-beta primer mix and a sample-barcoded 5' primer were used in a second PCR of about 7 to 12 cycles. TCRdb re-analysed the 5' RACE reads in MiXCR, keeping a single row per CDR3 protein. The data show roughly 800,000 distinct CDR3 sequences, roughly 50% seen once. V lost 0 bases, J lost 3 bases, and 15 bases lay in between. The CDR3 totals 16 residues. Germline V gene data show CDR1 as SGHRS and CDR2 as YFSETQ. The chain recombines TRBV5-1 with TRBJ1-2, with TRBD1 as a possible D gene (6 bases). This TCR was recovered from a young man in good health. What was sequenced was blood. The CDR3 DNA reads TGCGCCAGCAGCTTGGGGTTCGTACAGGGCCACTATGGCTACACCTTC. Translating gives CASSLGFVQGHYGYTF. The whole variable domain, remainder taken from reference TRBV5-1 and TRBJ1-2, is KAGVTQTPRYLIKTRGQQVTLSCSPISGHRSVSWYQQTPGQGLQFLFEYFSETQRNKGNFPGRFSGRQFSNSRSEMNVSTLELGDSALYLCASSLGFVQGHYGYTFGSGTRLTVV.